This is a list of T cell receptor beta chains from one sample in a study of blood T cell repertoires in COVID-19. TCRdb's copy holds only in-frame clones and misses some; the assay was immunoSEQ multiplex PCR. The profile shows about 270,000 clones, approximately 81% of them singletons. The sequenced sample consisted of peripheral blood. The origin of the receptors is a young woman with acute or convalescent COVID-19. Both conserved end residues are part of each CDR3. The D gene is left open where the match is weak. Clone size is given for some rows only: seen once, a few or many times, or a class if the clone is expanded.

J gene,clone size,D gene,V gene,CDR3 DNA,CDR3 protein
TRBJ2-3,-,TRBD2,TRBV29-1,TGCAGCGTTACTAGCGGGAGTATGACAAATACGCAGTATTTT,CSVTSGSMTNTQYF
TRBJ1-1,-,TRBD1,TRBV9,TGTGCCAGCAGCCTTGGGACAGGGGACACTGAAGCTTTCTTT,CASSLGTGDTEAFF
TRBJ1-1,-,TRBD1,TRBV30,TGTGCCGCCGATCTTACAGGGGATCTGACTGAAGCTTTCTTT,CAADLTGDLTEAFF
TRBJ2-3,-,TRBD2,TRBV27,TGTGCCAGTGGGGTTTGGGGGAGGGCTGGGGATACGCAGTATTTT,CASGVWGRAGDTQYF
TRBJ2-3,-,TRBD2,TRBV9,TGTGCCAGCAGCGTAGTAGCTGCGGCTAGCGGGACGACAGATACGCAGTATTTT,CASSVVAAASGTTDTQYF
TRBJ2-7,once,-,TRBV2,TGTGCCAGCAGTCCGACTAGGAGCTCCTACGAGCAGTACTTC,CASSPTRSSYEQYF
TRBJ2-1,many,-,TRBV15,TGTGCCACCAGCCCCGGGAGTGGCACCTACAATGAGCAGTTCTTC,CATSPGSGTYNEQFF
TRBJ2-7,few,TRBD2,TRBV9,TGTGCCAGCACCCCTGGACTAGCGGGTCTCTACGAGCAGTACTTC,CASTPGLAGLYEQYF
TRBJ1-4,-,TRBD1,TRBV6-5,TGTGCCACTAGACAGGGGGCGACTAATGAAAAACTGTTTTTT,CATRQGATNEKLFF
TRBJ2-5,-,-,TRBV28,TGTGCCAGCAGTTTATGGGCCCGGGGTCAAGAGACCCAGTACTTC,CASSLWARGQETQYF
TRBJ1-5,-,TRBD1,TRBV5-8,TGTGCCAGCAGGACCGGGACAGGGAATTACCGCAATCAGCCCCAGCATTTT,CASRTGTGNYRNQPQHF
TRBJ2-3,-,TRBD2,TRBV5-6,TGTGCCAGCAGCTTGGGACTAGCGGGAGCTTCAGATACGCAGTATTTT,CASSLGLAGASDTQYF
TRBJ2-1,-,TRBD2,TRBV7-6,TGTGCCAGCAGCTTAGAGACTAGCGTGACACACAATGAGCAGTTCTTC,CASSLETSVTHNEQFF
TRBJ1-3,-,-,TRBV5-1,TGCGCCAGCAGCTTGGGGCAGGGAAGAAACACCATATATTTT,CASSLGQGRNTIYF
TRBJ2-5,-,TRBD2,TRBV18,TGTGCCAGCTCCCCAGGCCTAGCGGGAGTTGAAGAGACCCAGTACTTC,CASSPGLAGVEETQYF
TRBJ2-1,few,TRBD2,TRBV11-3,TGTGCCAGCAGCTTAGGCGGGACTACCTCCTTCAATGAGCAGTTCTTC,CASSLGGTTSFNEQFF
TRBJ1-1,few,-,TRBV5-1,TGCGCCAGCAGCTTGGACCCTGGGGCTCGCCGGCTCACTGAAGCTTTCTTT,CASSLDPGARRLTEAFF
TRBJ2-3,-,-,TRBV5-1,TGCGCCAGCTTACAATCTGGAGGCACAGATACGCAGTATTTT,CASLQSGGTDTQYF
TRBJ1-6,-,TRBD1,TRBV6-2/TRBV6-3,TGTGCCAGCAGTTCCCCCGACAGGGCAAATTCACCCCTCCACTTT,CASSSPDRANSPLHF
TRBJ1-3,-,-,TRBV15,TGTGCCACCAGCAGAGTGGACAGAAGAGGAAACACCATATATTTT,CATSRVDRRGNTIYF
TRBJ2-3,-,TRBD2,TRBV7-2,TGTGCCAGCAGCTTAGTCGGTCCAGCGGGGGATACGCAGTATTTT,CASSLVGPAGDTQYF
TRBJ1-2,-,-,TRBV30,TGTGCCTGGAGGACCCCCTTAGGGCCTAGGGGCTATGGCTACACCTTC,CAWRTPLGPRGYGYTF
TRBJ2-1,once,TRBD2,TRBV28,TGTGCCAGCAGGGAAGGGACTAGCGGTTACAATGAGCAGTTCTTC,CASREGTSGYNEQFF
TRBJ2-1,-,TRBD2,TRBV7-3,TGTGCCAGCAGCCCCACGCACCTAGCGGGAGTGGTCAATGAGCAGTTCTTC,CASSPTHLAGVVNEQFF
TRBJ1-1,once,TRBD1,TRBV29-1,TGCAGCGCACTGGGACAGCGGGAGACTGAAGCTTTCTTT,CSALGQRETEAFF
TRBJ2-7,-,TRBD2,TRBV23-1,TGCGCCAGCAGTCAATCTCAGCGGGAGGGCTCCTACGAGCAGTACTTC,CASSQSQREGSYEQYF
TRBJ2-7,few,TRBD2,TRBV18,TGTGCCAGCTCACCCCCGAATGGCGGGAGATTCTACGAGCAGTACTTC,CASSPPNGGRFYEQYF
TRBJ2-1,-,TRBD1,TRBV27,TGTGCCAGCAGGTCCACAGGGGGGAATGAGCAGTTCTTC,CASRSTGGNEQFF
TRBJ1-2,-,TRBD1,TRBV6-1,TGTGCCAGCAGTGATGACAGGGTGTATGGCTACACCTTC,CASSDDRVYGYTF
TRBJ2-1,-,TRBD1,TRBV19,TGTGCCAGTAGCCCACAGGGGGCCCTTTACAATGAGCAGTTCTTC,CASSPQGALYNEQFF
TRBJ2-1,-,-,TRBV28,TGTGCCAGCCAAGCCGCCTCACACAATGAGCAGTTCTTC,CASQAASHNEQFF
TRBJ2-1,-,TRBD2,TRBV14,TGTGCCAGCAGCCCGGGACTAGCGGCCAACAATGAGCAGTTCTTC,CASSPGLAANNEQFF
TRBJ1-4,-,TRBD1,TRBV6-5,TGTGCCAGCAGTTACTCGGGAGTAACAGGGGGCAAAAAACTGTTTTTT,CASSYSGVTGGKKLFF
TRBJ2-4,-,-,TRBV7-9,TGTGCCAGCCAAGACGCCGCCAGGGGAAATGTCATTCAGTACTTC,CASQDAARGNVIQYF
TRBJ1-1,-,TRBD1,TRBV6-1,TGTGCCAGCAGTGAACTTTGGACAGGTCGGGAAACTGAAGCTTTCTTT,CASSELWTGRETEAFF
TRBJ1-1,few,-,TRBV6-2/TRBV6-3,TGTGCCAGCAGTTACTCTGGCCAGGCGTCGGAAGCTTTCTTT,CASSYSGQASEAFF
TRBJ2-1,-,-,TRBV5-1,TGCGCCAGCAGCCCCGGCGGGACGGCTCACAATGAGCAGTTCTTC,CASSPGGTAHNEQFF
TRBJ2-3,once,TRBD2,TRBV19,TGTGCCAGTAGTGATAGCGGGAAAGACACAGATACGCAGTATTTT,CASSDSGKDTDTQYF
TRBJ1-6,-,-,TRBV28,TGTGCCAGCAGTTTATGGGGGGGCTCCTATAATTCACCCCTCCACTTT,CASSLWGGSYNSPLHF
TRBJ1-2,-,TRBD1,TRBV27,TGTGCCAGCAGTTACAGGGGGGGCTATGGCTACACCTTC,CASSYRGGYGYTF
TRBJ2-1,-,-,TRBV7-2,TGTGCCAGCAGCTTACTACAGGGCTCCTACAATGAGCAGTTCTTC,CASSLLQGSYNEQFF
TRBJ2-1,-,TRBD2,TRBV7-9,TGTGCCAGCAGCCAATTCAGACTAGCAGAGTACAATGAGCAGTTCTTC,CASSQFRLAEYNEQFF
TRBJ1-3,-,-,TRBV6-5,TGTGCCAGCAGTACCGCGCCCCCTGGAAACACCATATATTTT,CASSTAPPGNTIYF
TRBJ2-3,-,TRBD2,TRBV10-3,TGTGCCATCAGCCCGGGACTAGCGGACGGCACAGATACGCAGTATTTT,CAISPGLADGTDTQYF
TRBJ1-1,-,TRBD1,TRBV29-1,TGCAGCGTTGACGGGCAGGGGGCGGTGAACACTGAAGCTTTCTTT,CSVDGQGAVNTEAFF
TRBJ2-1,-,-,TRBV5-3,TGTGCCAGAAGCTTCCCCGGGAACAATGAGCAGTTCTTC,CARSFPGNNEQFF
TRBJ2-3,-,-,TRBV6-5,TGTGCCAGCAGTTACTCGTTACAGAGCACAGATACGCAGTATTTT,CASSYSLQSTDTQYF
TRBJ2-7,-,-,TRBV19,TGTGCCAGTAGTAGAGGGGGACCCTACGAGCAGTACTTC,CASSRGGPYEQYF
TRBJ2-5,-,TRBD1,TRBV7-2,TGTGCCAGCAGCTGGGGGACAGGGGGCTTCGGAGAGACCCAGTACTTC,CASSWGTGGFGETQYF
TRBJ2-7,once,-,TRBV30,TGTGCCTGGGGGTACGAGAAAGGGGCGCAGTACTTC,CAWGYEKGAQYF
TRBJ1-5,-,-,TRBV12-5,TGTGCTAGTGGTTGCCCGCGCCACTGGGGGCAAGATCAGCCCCAGCATTTT,CASGCPRHWGQDQPQHF
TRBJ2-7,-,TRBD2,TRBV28,TGTGCCAGCAGTTTAGGGCGGGAGTACTACGAGCAGTACTTC,CASSLGREYYEQYF
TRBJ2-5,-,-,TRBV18,TGTGCCAGCTCACCACCGTCACTATCGAAAGAGACCCAGTACTTC,CASSPPSLSKETQYF
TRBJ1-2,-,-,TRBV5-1,TGCGCCAGCAGCTCGGAGGGGTTGGGCTATGGCTACACCTTC,CASSSEGLGYGYTF
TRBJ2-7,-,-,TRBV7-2,TGTGCCAGCAGTCAGGGGCAGGATCATCAGCAGTACTTC,CASSQGQDHQQYF